This TCR beta chain emerged from a study of OX40 agonist ivuxolimab in advanced cancers. Notes on the study in general: The work left the antigen specificity of expanded peripheral T cells undetermined. In CD8+ T cells, expanded clones were on average more numerous than in CD4+.

As regards this clone: Its antigen is as yet unknown.

Sequenced by immunoSEQ multiplex PCR; TCRdb stores in-frame clones only, minus some. Here the sample spans around 79,000 clones, roughly 90% being singletons. CDR1 and CDR2 (germline): SGDLS, YYNGEE. This CDR3 has 11 residues. The V and J ends lost 2 bases and 4 bases respectively, with 2 bases between them. This receptor was taken from an adult with an advanced solid tumor such as melanoma, head and neck, liver or kidney cancer. This sample comprised CD4+ or CD8+ T cells sorted from blood, obtained in a trial of the OX40 agonist ivuxolimab. J is TRBJ2-3 and V is TRBV9; D is uncertain. Written as DNA, the CDR3 is TGTGCCAGCAGCGTCGCAGATACGCAGTATTTT. It yields the protein CASSVADTQYF.